This is a list of T cell receptor beta chains from one sample in a study of shared clonotypes between healthy human individuals. Repertoires were generated with immunoSEQ multiplex PCR, while TCRdb's copy carries only in-frame clones and drops some. This sample has roughly 410,000 clones, with approximately 96% found just once. The sequenced material came from memory CD8+ T cells sorted from blood. The receptors shown here come from a man aged 30 to 39 in good health. CDR3s include the opening cysteine and the closing phenylalanine or tryptophan. Fields, in order: V gene, CDR3 protein.

V gene: TRBV5-6
CDR3 protein: CASSFLGQSYGYTF

V gene: TRBV7-9
CDR3 protein: CASSLYMAGGNLDTQYF

V gene: TRBV27
CDR3 protein: CASSYYGGRATGELFF

V gene: TRBV7-8
CDR3 protein: CASSLRYRTGFYNEQFF

V gene: TRBV4-2
CDR3 protein: CASSAQTGLSVQYF

V gene: TRBV5-1
CDR3 protein: CASSLTNLYSYNEQFF

V gene: TRBV20-1
CDR3 protein: CSAGQGGYTF

V gene: TRBV28
CDR3 protein: CASSSGGYGYTF

V gene: TRBV6-6
CDR3 protein: CASSWGGDSGNTIYF

V gene: TRBV7-2
CDR3 protein: CASSLDPFHGANVLTF

V gene: TRBV11-2
CDR3 protein: CASSTYEGADEQYF

V gene: TRBV7-3
CDR3 protein: CASSLGTAYNNEQFF

V gene: TRBV27
CDR3 protein: CASRGVEGGKIYEQYF

V gene: TRBV19
CDR3 protein: CASSIIFGAITEAFF

V gene: TRBV28
CDR3 protein: CASSLAPDRGKYNEQFF

V gene: TRBV9
CDR3 protein: CASSVGTGRRNEQFF

V gene: TRBV5-8
CDR3 protein: CASSLSGASTDTQYF

V gene: TRBV30
CDR3 protein: CAWSVAGFVETQYF

V gene: TRBV7-3
CDR3 protein: CASSLTSASGMGSYNEQFF

V gene: TRBV5-3
CDR3 protein: CARSLVQGQGGYTF

V gene: TRBV5-6
CDR3 protein: CASSLLDRPGYGYTF

V gene: TRBV29-1
CDR3 protein: CSVVRPLLNTEAFF

V gene: TRBV6-6
CDR3 protein: CASSRSPGNTGELFF

V gene: TRBV10-3
CDR3 protein: CAIRLAGGGEQFF

V gene: TRBV27
CDR3 protein: CASGRMNTEAFF

V gene: TRBV28
CDR3 protein: CASSLATRQYF

V gene: TRBV4-1
CDR3 protein: CASSQGNGRDRYF

V gene: TRBV4-1
CDR3 protein: CASSQARTVEAFF

V gene: TRBV27
CDR3 protein: CASRKAAGGGIFYEQYF

V gene: TRBV19
CDR3 protein: CASSMSVYGYTF

V gene: TRBV18
CDR3 protein: CASSTRGTSTDTQYF

V gene: TRBV11-2
CDR3 protein: CASSLGTSGRDEQFF

V gene: TRBV7-8
CDR3 protein: CASSTRLAYEQYF

V gene: TRBV7-6
CDR3 protein: CASSLGTEHYGYTF

V gene: TRBV5-1
CDR3 protein: CASSLPGTRAYEQYF

V gene: TRBV19
CDR3 protein: CASRKRYNSYEQYF

V gene: TRBV7-8
CDR3 protein: CASRLTSGSSYEQYF

V gene: TRBV15
CDR3 protein: CATSRGQLGDTQYF

V gene: TRBV28
CDR3 protein: CASSFIGKDTGELFF

V gene: TRBV28
CDR3 protein: CASLPQGWGSNQPQHF

V gene: TRBV13
CDR3 protein: CASSKGNIEAKLFF

V gene: TRBV7-9
CDR3 protein: CASSGIISRPTYNEQFF

V gene: TRBV1
CDR3 protein: CTSSPGQGANQPQHF

V gene: TRBV10-2
CDR3 protein: CASSRVNTEAFF

V gene: TRBV6-1
CDR3 protein: CASSEGGGETQYF

V gene: TRBV10-3
CDR3 protein: CAISEAIYEQYF

V gene: TRBV30
CDR3 protein: CAWSVRYGYTF

V gene: TRBV7-2
CDR3 protein: CASSLRLTIAGVGETQYF

V gene: TRBV4-1
CDR3 protein: CASSQDRGLYEQYF

V gene: TRBV4-1
CDR3 protein: CASSQVQDRGSGELFF

V gene: TRBV7-9
CDR3 protein: CASSAPGSYGYTF

V gene: TRBV20-1
CDR3 protein: CSAGGTDTQYF

V gene: TRBV28
CDR3 protein: CASSLARTKRGLAGDSPDTQYF

V gene: TRBV5-1
CDR3 protein: CASRGEGDTQYF

V gene: TRBV7-9
CDR3 protein: CASSPTGGVVTEAFF

V gene: TRBV7-9
CDR3 protein: CASSLLTSGSADTQYF

V gene: TRBV9
CDR3 protein: CASSVGQGNTIYF

V gene: TRBV5-4
CDR3 protein: CASRILEARETQYF

V gene: TRBV7-2
CDR3 protein: CASSLGGQRDYYF